This is a list of T cell receptor beta chains from one sample in a study of blood T cell repertoires in COVID-19. Here immunoSEQ multiplex PCR was the method, and the copy in TCRdb shows in-frame clones only, minus some. The sample has under 95,000 clones, 80% to 85% seen once; the top ten hold 30% to 35%. Sequenced input: peripheral blood. Source of these receptors: a woman of 80 years or more with active or convalescent COVID-19. Each CDR3 is given with its conserved first and last residue. The order of the fields is clone size, D gene, J gene, V gene, CDR3 DNA, CDR3 protein. A D gene is named only where the DNA matches it firmly. The size of a clone is reported for some rows only, either as once, few or many, or as a class for expanded clones.

clone size: -; D gene: -; J gene: TRBJ1-2; V gene: TRBV20-1; CDR3 DNA: TGCAGTGCTAGTCCCCAGGGGTTCTATGGCTACACCTTC; CDR3 protein: CSASPQGFYGYTF
clone size: -; D gene: TRBD2; J gene: TRBJ2-3; V gene: TRBV5-1; CDR3 DNA: TGCGCCAGCAGCCCCGGGACTAGCGGGAGTAGGTTCACAGATACGCAGTATTTT; CDR3 protein: CASSPGTSGSRFTDTQYF
clone size: -; D gene: TRBD2; J gene: TRBJ2-3; V gene: TRBV6-5; CDR3 DNA: TGTGCCAGCAGTCGCCGGGAGGACACAGATACGCAGTATTTT; CDR3 protein: CASSRREDTDTQYF
clone size: -; D gene: -; J gene: TRBJ2-3; V gene: TRBV7-2; CDR3 DNA: TGTGCCAGCAGCTTAGTTTTTAGAGGAACAGATACGCAGTATTTT; CDR3 protein: CASSLVFRGTDTQYF
clone size: -; D gene: -; J gene: TRBJ2-1; V gene: TRBV18; CDR3 DNA: TGTGCCAGCTCACCGGTTCGGTACAATGAGCAGTTCTTC; CDR3 protein: CASSPVRYNEQFF
clone size: -; D gene: TRBD1; J gene: TRBJ1-2; V gene: TRBV5-5; CDR3 DNA: TGTGCCAGTGGGACAGGGGCCGGCTATGGCTACACCTTC; CDR3 protein: CASGTGAGYGYTF
clone size: once; D gene: TRBD2; J gene: TRBJ2-3; V gene: TRBV19; CDR3 DNA: TGTGCCAGTAGTCCAGAAGCGGGAGGGCCGGGTACGCAGTATTTT; CDR3 protein: CASSPEAGGPGTQYF
clone size: few; D gene: -; J gene: TRBJ1-5; V gene: TRBV6-5; CDR3 DNA: TGTGCCAGCACCCCAGTCCGCAGTAGCAATCAGCCCCAGCATTTT; CDR3 protein: CASTPVRSSNQPQHF
clone size: -; D gene: -; J gene: TRBJ1-4; V gene: TRBV19; CDR3 DNA: TGTGCCAGTAATCGGGCGGGTCTCCGGTTGGCAACTAATGAAAAACTGTTTTTT; CDR3 protein: CASNRAGLRLATNEKLFF
clone size: -; D gene: -; J gene: TRBJ1-4; V gene: TRBV11-2; CDR3 DNA: TGTGCCAGCAGCTTCGGGGAAAAACTGTTTTTT; CDR3 protein: CASSFGEKLFF
clone size: -; D gene: TRBD1; J gene: TRBJ2-3; V gene: TRBV3-1/TRBV3-2; CDR3 DNA: TGTGCCAGCAGCGAACACAGGGGGCGCACAGATACGCAGTATTTT; CDR3 protein: CASSEHRGRTDTQYF
clone size: -; D gene: TRBD1; J gene: TRBJ1-5; V gene: TRBV3-1/TRBV3-2; CDR3 DNA: TGTGCCAGCAGCCAGGAAAGGACAGGGGGCTATAGCAATCAGCCCCAGCATTTT; CDR3 protein: CASSQERTGGYSNQPQHF
clone size: -; D gene: TRBD2; J gene: TRBJ2-7; V gene: TRBV7-9; CDR3 DNA: TGTGCCAGCAGCTCGCGGACTAGCGGCTCCTACGAGCAGTACTTC; CDR3 protein: CASSSRTSGSYEQYF
clone size: -; D gene: TRBD2; J gene: TRBJ2-5; V gene: TRBV24-1; CDR3 DNA: TGTGCCACCAGTGATTTCGGACTAGGTGCAGAGACCCAGTACTTC; CDR3 protein: CATSDFGLGAETQYF
clone size: -; D gene: TRBD1; J gene: TRBJ2-5; V gene: TRBV9; CDR3 DNA: TGTGCCAGCAGTTGGGCGGGACAGGGAGAGACCCAGTACTTC; CDR3 protein: CASSWAGQGETQYF
clone size: once; D gene: -; J gene: TRBJ2-7; V gene: TRBV10-3; CDR3 DNA: TGTGCCATCAGCGGGCGGGGAGACTACGAGCAGTACTTC; CDR3 protein: CAISGRGDYEQYF
clone size: -; D gene: TRBD1; J gene: TRBJ1-1; V gene: TRBV29-1; CDR3 DNA: TGCAGCGTTGTTCAGGGGGCCGGAACTGAAGCTTTCTTT; CDR3 protein: CSVVQGAGTEAFF
clone size: few; D gene: -; J gene: TRBJ2-7; V gene: TRBV30; CDR3 DNA: TGTGCCTGGAGCCGTTCGGGGGGCTCCGAGCAGTACTTC; CDR3 protein: CAWSRSGGSEQYF
clone size: -; D gene: TRBD1; J gene: TRBJ2-7; V gene: TRBV29-1; CDR3 DNA: TGCAGCGTTGCTGGGACAGGGGCCTACGAGCAGTACTTC; CDR3 protein: CSVAGTGAYEQYF
clone size: -; D gene: -; J gene: TRBJ1-1; V gene: TRBV29-1; CDR3 DNA: TGCAGCGGCGGTGGCCGACGGGACACTGAAGCTTTCTTT; CDR3 protein: CSGGGRRDTEAFF
clone size: -; D gene: -; J gene: TRBJ2-2; V gene: TRBV19; CDR3 DNA: TGTGCCAGTAGTATAGGGGGAGGGGGAAACACCGGGGAGCTGTTTTTT; CDR3 protein: CASSIGGGGNTGELFF
clone size: -; D gene: TRBD2; J gene: TRBJ2-3; V gene: TRBV7-2; CDR3 DNA: TGTGCCAGCAGCGTGGCCGGGACTAGCGGGGGGGCATTCTTTGGTACGCAGTATTTT; CDR3 protein: CASSVAGTSGGAFFGTQYF
clone size: -; D gene: TRBD1; J gene: TRBJ2-3; V gene: TRBV19; CDR3 DNA: TGTGCCAGTAGTATATTTTTGACAGGGGACACAGATACGCAGTATTTT; CDR3 protein: CASSIFLTGDTDTQYF
clone size: once; D gene: -; J gene: TRBJ2-3; V gene: TRBV3-1/TRBV3-2; CDR3 DNA: TGTGCCAGCAGCCACCTCACAGATACGCAGTATTTT; CDR3 protein: CASSHLTDTQYF
clone size: few; D gene: -; J gene: TRBJ1-6; V gene: TRBV2; CDR3 DNA: TGTGCCAGCAGTGGACAGCCATCACCCCTCCACTTT; CDR3 protein: CASSGQPSPLHF
clone size: -; D gene: TRBD2; J gene: TRBJ2-3; V gene: TRBV7-9; CDR3 DNA: TGTGCCAGCAGCCACCAGCGGGGCCGAAGCACAGATACGCAGTATTTT; CDR3 protein: CASSHQRGRSTDTQYF
clone size: -; D gene: TRBD1; J gene: TRBJ1-5; V gene: TRBV4-1; CDR3 DNA: TGCGCCAGCAGCCCAACAGGGACAGTTCTTCGCGGCAATCAGCCCCAGCATTTT; CDR3 protein: CASSPTGTVLRGNQPQHF
clone size: -; D gene: -; J gene: TRBJ2-3; V gene: TRBV7-2; CDR3 DNA: TGTGCCAGCAGCTTATTTTACTTCACAGATACGCAGTATTTT; CDR3 protein: CASSLFYFTDTQYF
clone size: -; D gene: TRBD1; J gene: TRBJ1-5; V gene: TRBV28; CDR3 DNA: TGTGCCAGCAGTTTTGGGAATGGACAGGGGGCTGATCAGCCCCAGCATTTT; CDR3 protein: CASSFGNGQGADQPQHF
clone size: -; D gene: -; J gene: TRBJ2-1; V gene: TRBV6-4; CDR3 DNA: TGTGCCAGCAGCTCGTCGATCGGCAATGAGCAGTTCTTC; CDR3 protein: CASSSSIGNEQFF
clone size: once; D gene: -; J gene: TRBJ2-3; V gene: TRBV5-1; CDR3 DNA: TGCGCCAGCAGCTTGAACATCGCAGATACGCAGTATTTT; CDR3 protein: CASSLNIADTQYF
clone size: -; D gene: TRBD1; J gene: TRBJ1-1; V gene: TRBV9; CDR3 DNA: TGTGCCAGCAGCGGCCCGGGACAGGGGGCCTCTGAAGCTTTCTTT; CDR3 protein: CASSGPGQGASEAFF
clone size: -; D gene: TRBD1; J gene: TRBJ2-1; V gene: TRBV7-7; CDR3 DNA: TGTGCCAGCAGCTTAGGGGCCGGGACAGGACAGAATGAGCAGTTCTTC; CDR3 protein: CASSLGAGTGQNEQFF
clone size: -; D gene: TRBD2; J gene: TRBJ2-1; V gene: TRBV7-3; CDR3 DNA: TGTGCCAGCAGCTTAAGCGGGAGAGCGAATGAGCAGTTCTTC; CDR3 protein: CASSLSGRANEQFF
clone size: -; D gene: TRBD1; J gene: TRBJ1-2; V gene: TRBV7-9; CDR3 DNA: TGTGCCACCCACCAGGGGGACGACTATGGCTACACCTTC; CDR3 protein: CATHQGDDYGYTF
clone size: -; D gene: -; J gene: TRBJ2-3; V gene: TRBV14; CDR3 DNA: TGTGCCAGCAGCCAAGGACACACAGATACGCAGTATTTT; CDR3 protein: CASSQGHTDTQYF
clone size: -; D gene: -; J gene: TRBJ1-3; V gene: TRBV28; CDR3 DNA: TGTGCCAGCAGTCCCCGAGGGAAACCCTCTGGAAACACCATATATTTT; CDR3 protein: CASSPRGKPSGNTIYF
clone size: -; D gene: -; J gene: TRBJ2-1; V gene: TRBV2; CDR3 DNA: TGTGCCAGCAGTGAGGGCCGCTCCTACAATGAGCAGTTCTTC; CDR3 protein: CASSEGRSYNEQFF
clone size: -; D gene: -; J gene: TRBJ2-2; V gene: TRBV6-6; CDR3 DNA: TGTGCCAGCAGTTATGGGTCTAGCTCTTACGGGGAGCTGTTTTTT; CDR3 protein: CASSYGSSSYGELFF